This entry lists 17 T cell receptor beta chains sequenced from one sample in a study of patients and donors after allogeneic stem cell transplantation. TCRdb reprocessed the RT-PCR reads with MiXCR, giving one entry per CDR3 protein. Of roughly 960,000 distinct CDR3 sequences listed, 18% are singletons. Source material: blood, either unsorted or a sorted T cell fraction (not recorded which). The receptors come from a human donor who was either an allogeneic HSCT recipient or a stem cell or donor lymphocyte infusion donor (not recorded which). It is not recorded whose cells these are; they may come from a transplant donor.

The CDR3 DNA reads as TGCAGCGTCATGGGACAGGGGAACACTGAAGCTTTCTTT. It yields the protein CSVMGQGNTEAFF. V is TRBV29-1 and J is TRBJ1-1, with 9 bases that match TRBD1. This CDR3 is 13 amino acids long. Germline V gene lookup returns CDR1 SQVTM and CDR2 ANQGSEA. V lost 6 bases, J lost 1 base, and 3 bases stayed unmatched.

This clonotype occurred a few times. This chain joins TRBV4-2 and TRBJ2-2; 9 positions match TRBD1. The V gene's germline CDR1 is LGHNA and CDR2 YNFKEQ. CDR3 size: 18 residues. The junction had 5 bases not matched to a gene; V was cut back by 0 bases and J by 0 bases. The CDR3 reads CASSQEIQGAANTGELFF. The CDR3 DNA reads TGTGCCAGCAGCCAAGAAATACAGGGGGCGGCGAACACCGGGGAGCTGTTTTTT.

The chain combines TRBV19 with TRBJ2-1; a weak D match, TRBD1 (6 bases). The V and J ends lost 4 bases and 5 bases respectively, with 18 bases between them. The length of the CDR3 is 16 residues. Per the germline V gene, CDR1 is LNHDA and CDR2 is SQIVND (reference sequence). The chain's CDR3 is CASSTPPRGPNNEQFF. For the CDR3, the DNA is TGTGCCAGTAGTACCCCACCCAGGGGACCAAACAATGAGCAGTTCTTC.

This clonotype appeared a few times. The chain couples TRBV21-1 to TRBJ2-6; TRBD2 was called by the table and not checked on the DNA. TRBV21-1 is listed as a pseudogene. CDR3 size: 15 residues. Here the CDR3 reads CAVGGTSSGANVLTF. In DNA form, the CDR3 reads TGTGCTGTTGGAGGAACTAGCTCTGGGGCCAACGTCCTGACTTTC.

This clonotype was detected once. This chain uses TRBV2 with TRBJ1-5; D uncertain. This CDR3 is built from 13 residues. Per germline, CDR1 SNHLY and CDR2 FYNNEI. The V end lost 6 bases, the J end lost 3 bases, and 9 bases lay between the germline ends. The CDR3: CASSPTHNQPQHF. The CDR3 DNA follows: TGTGCCAGCAGCCCCACCCACAATCAGCCCCAGCATTTT.

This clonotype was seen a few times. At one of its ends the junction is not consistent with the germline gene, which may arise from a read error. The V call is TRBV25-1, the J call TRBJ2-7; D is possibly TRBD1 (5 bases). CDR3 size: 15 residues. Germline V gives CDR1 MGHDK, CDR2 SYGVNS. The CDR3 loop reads CASSEYGRVSDEQYF. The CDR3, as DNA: TGTGCCAGCAGTGAATATGGCAGGGTCTCCGACGAGCAGTACTTC.

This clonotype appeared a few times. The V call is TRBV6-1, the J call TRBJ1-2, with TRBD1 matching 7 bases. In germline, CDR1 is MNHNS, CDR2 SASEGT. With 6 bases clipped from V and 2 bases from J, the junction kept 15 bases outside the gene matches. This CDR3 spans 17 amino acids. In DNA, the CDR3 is TGTGCCAGCAGCCTCATTAAGGGGGCGAAGGGGAACTATGGCTACACCTTC. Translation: CASSLIKGAKGNYGYTF.

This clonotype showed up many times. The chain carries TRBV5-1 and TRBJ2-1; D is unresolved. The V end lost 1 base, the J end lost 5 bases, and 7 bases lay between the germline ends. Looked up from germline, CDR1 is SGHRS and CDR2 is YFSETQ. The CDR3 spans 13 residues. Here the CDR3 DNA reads TGCGCCAGCAGCTTGACAGCCCACAATGAGCAGTTCTTC. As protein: CASSLTAHNEQFF.

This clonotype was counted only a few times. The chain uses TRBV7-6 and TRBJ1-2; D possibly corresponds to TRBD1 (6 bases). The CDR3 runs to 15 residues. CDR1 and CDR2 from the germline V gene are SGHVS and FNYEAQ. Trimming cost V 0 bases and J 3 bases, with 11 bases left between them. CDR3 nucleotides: TGTGCCAGCAGCTTAGCGGCCAGGGGTGACTATGGCTACACCTTC. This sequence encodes CASSLAARGDYGYTF.

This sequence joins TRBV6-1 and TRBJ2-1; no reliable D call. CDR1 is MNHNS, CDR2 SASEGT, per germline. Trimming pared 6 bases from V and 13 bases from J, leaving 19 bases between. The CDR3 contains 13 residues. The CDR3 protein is CASSSERTQGQFF. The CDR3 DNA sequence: TGTGCCAGCAGCTCGGAGCGTACCCAAGGACAGTTCTTC.

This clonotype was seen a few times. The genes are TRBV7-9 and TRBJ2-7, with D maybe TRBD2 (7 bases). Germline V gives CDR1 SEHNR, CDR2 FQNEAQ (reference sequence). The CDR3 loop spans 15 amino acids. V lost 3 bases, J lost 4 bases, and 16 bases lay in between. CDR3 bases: TGTGCCAGCAGCTTCGGGGGGCGATCGCAATACGAGCAGTACTTC. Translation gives CASSFGGRSQYEQYF.

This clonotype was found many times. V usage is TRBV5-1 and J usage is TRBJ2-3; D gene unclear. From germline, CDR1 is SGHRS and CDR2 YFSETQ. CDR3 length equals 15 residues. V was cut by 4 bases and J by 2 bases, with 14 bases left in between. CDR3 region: CASSVASHYTDTQYF. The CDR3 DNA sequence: TGCGCCAGCAGCGTGGCGTCACATTACACAGATACGCAGTATTTT.

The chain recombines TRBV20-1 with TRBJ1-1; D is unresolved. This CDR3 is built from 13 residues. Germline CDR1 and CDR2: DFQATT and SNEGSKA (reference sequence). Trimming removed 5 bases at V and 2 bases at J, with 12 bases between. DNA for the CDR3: TGCAGTGCTGTCGAAGACTTTAACACTGAAGCTTTCTTT. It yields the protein CSAVEDFNTEAFF.

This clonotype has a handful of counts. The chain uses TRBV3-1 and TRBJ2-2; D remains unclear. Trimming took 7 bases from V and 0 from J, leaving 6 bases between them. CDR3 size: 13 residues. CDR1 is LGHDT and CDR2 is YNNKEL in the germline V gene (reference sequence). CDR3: CASTRSNTGELFF. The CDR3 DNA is TGTGCCAGCACGCGATCGAACACCGGGGAGCTGTTTTTT.

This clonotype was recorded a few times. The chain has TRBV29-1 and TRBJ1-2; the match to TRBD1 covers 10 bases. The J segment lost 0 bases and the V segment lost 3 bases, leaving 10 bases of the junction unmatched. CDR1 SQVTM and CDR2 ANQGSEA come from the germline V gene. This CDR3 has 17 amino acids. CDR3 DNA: TGCAGCGTTGAGGAGACAGGGGGCAAGGTAGCTAACTATGGCTACACCTTC. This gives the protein CSVEETGGKVANYGYTF.

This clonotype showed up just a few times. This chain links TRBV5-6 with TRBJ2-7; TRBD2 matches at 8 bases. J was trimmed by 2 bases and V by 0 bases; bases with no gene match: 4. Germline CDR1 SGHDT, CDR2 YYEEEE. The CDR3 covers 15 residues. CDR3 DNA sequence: TGTGCCAGCAGCTTGGTCGGGAGGGCCGCCTACGAGCAGTACTTC. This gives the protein CASSLVGRAAYEQYF.

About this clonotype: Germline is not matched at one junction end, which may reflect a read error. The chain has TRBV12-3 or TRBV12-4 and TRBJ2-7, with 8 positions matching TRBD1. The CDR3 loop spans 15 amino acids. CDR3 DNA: TGTGCCAGCAGTAGAACAGGGGGTACTTTTCGCGAGCTGTACTTC. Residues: CASSRTGGTFRELYF.